The 9 T cell receptor beta chains given below trace back to one sample, sequenced in a study of blood T cell repertoires in COVID-19. Using immunoSEQ multiplex PCR, the repertoire was profiled, and TCRdb retains in-frame clones only, with some absent. This table holds approximately 15,000 clones, approximately 82% found once. Sequencing was carried out using peripheral blood. These receptors originate from a woman in her fifties or sixties with active or convalescent COVID-19.

J is TRBJ2-1 and V is TRBV7-6; TRBD2 matches 10 bases. The CDR3 extends over 16 amino acids. Trimming at V came to 5 bases and at J to 4 bases, leaving 8 bases not matched to a gene. Germline CDR1 SGHVS, CDR2 FNYEAQ. CDR3 in amino acids: CASSVTSGVGYNEQFF. In DNA form, the CDR3 reads TGTGCCAGCAGCGTTACTAGCGGGGTGGGGTACAATGAGCAGTTCTTC.

V is TRBV7-8 and J is TRBJ1-2; D not certain. Trimming took off 5 bases at V and 5 bases at J, with 9 bases between the two ends. The CDR3 runs to 12 residues. The germline gives CDR1 SGHVS, CDR2 FQNEAQ. The chain's CDR3 is CASSASGYGYTF. In DNA form, the CDR3 reads TGTGCCAGCAGCGCCAGTGGTTATGGCTACACCTTC.

The chain couples TRBV11-2 to TRBJ2-7; TRBD1 aligns across 8 bases. V was pared by 2 bases and J by 0 bases, with 6 bases of the junction left unmatched. Per the germline V gene, CDR1 is SGHAT and CDR2 is FQNNGV. CDR3 length: 16 residues. The DNA of the CDR3 is TGTGCCAGCAGCTTATCCTCAGGGGGCTCCTCCTACGAGCAGTACTTC. Translation: CASSLSSGGSSYEQYF.

V gene TRBV27 combines with J gene TRBJ2-3; 7 nucleotides agree with TRBD2. This CDR3 has 15 residues. V lost 6 bases, J lost 6 bases, and 12 bases stayed unmatched. Germline CDR1 is MNHEY and CDR2 is SMNVEV (reference sequence). CDR3 bases: TGTGCCAGCAGCCTAGGCGCGGGAGTTGGTGATACGCAGTATTTT. It specifies CASSLGAGVGDTQYF.

The sample holds one count of this clone. The chain links TRBV19 to TRBJ2-2; D possibly corresponds to TRBD1 (7 bases). Germline loops: CDR1 LNHDA, CDR2 SQIVND (reference sequence). Trimming stripped 1 base from V and 7 bases from J, with 10 bases between. This CDR3 comprises 14 residues. CDR3 in amino acids: CASSIGQGGGELFF. CDR3 DNA sequence: TGTGCCAGTAGTATAGGACAGGGAGGCGGGGAGCTGTTTTTT.

This chain uses TRBV14 with TRBJ1-1; D perhaps matches TRBD1 (5 bases). V lost 6 bases and J 6 bases, leaving 14 bases between the germline ends. Germline loops: CDR1 SGHDN, CDR2 FVKESK. CDR3 length equals 13 residues. The CDR3 coding sequence is TGTGCCAGCAGGGGAGGGGCGGCGGCTGAAGCTTTCTTT. It yields the protein CASRGGAAAEAFF.

For this clone: One end of the junction varies from germline; a read error may be responsible. V gene TRBV28 combines with J gene TRBJ2-7, with a tentative D call TRBD1 (6 bases). The CDR3 runs 12 residues. Germline CDR1 reads MDHEN; CDR2 reads SYDVKM. CDR3 sequence reads: CASSGQSSEQYF. CDR3 nucleotides: TGTGCCAGCTCAGGACAGTCCTCCGAGCAGTACTTC.

V usage is TRBV28 and J usage is TRBJ2-7; 9 nucleotides align to TRBD2. The CDR3 contains 15 residues. Germline-derived CDR1 and CDR2 are MDHEN and SYDVKM. After removal of 3 bases from V and 0 bases from J, the junction contained 3 bases not matched to a gene. CDR3 sequence: CASSFASGISYEQYF. The CDR3 coding sequence is TGTGCCAGCAGTTTTGCTAGCGGGATCTCCTACGAGCAGTACTTC.

The CDR3 protein is CASSPQLMSGSWTGELFF. DNA of the CDR3: TGTGCCAGCTCACCCCAGTTGATGAGCGGGAGTTGGACCGGGGAGCTGTTTTTT. The rearrangement links TRBV18 to TRBJ2-2; TRBD2 agrees at 8 bases. Looked up from germline, CDR1 is KGHSH and CDR2 is LQKENI. With 3 bases clipped from V and 5 bases from J, the junction kept 14 bases outside the gene matches. This CDR3 spans 18 amino acids.